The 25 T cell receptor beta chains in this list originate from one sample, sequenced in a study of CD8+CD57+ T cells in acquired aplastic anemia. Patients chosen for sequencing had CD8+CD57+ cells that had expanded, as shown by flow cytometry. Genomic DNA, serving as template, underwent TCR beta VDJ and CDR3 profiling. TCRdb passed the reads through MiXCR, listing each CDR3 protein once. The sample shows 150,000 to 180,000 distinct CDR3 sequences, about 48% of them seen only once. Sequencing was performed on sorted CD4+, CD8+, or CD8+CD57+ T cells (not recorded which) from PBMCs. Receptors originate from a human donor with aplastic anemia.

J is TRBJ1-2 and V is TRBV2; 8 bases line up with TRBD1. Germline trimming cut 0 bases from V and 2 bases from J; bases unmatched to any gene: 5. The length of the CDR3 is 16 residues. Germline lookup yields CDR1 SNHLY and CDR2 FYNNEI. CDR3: CASSEAGQGGNYGYTF. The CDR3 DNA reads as TGTGCCAGCAGTGAAGCCGGACAGGGAGGGAACTATGGCTACACCTTC.

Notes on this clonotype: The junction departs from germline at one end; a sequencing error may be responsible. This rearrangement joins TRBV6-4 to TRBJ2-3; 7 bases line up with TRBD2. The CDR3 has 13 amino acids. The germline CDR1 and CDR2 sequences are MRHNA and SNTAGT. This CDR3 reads CASRASGTDTPYF. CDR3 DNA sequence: TGTGCCAGCAGGGCTAGCGGCACAGATACGCCGTATTTT.

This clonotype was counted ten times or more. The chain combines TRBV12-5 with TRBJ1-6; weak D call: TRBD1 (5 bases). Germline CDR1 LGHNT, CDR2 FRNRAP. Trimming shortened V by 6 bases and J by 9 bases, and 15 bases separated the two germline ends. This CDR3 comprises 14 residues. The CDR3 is CASGVGGSPSPLHF. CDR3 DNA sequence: TGTGCTAGTGGGGTGGGGGGGTCCCCTTCACCCCTCCACTTT.

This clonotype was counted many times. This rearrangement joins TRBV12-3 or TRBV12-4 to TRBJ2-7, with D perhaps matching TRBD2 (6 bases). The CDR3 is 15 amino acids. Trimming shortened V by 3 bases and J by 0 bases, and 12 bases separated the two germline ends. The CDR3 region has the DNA TGTGCCAGCAGTTTTTCTAGCGTGGCCTCCTACGAGCAGTACTTC. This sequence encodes CASSFSSVASYEQYF.

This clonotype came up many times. The CDR3 nucleotides read TGTGCCAGCAGCTTCCCCGCTACTACTAGCGGGGGGGCGTCAGATACGCAGTATTTT. This encodes CASSFPATTSGGASDTQYF. The chain recombines TRBV7-6 with TRBJ2-3; the match to TRBD2 covers 13 bases. The germline V gene encodes CDR1 SGHVS and CDR2 FNYEAQ. The CDR3 runs to 19 residues. V lost 3 bases, J lost 4 bases, and 13 bases stayed unmatched.

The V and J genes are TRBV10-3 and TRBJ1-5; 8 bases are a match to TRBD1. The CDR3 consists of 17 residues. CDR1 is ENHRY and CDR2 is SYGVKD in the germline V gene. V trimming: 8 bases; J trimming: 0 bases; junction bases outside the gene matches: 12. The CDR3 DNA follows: TGTGCCATCTCCTCGGACAGGGACGAGTATAGCAATCAGCCCCAGCATTTT. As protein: CAISSDRDEYSNQPQHF.

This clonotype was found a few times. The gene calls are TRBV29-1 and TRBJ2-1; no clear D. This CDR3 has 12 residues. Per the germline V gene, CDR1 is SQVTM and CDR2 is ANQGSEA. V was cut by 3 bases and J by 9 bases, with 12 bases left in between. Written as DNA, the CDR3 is TGCAGCGTTGATAAGGCTACTGGTGAGCAGTTCTTC. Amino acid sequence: CSVDKATGEQFF.

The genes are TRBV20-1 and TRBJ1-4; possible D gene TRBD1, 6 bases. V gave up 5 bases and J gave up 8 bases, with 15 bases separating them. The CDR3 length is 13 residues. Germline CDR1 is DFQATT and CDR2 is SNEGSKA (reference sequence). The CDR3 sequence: CSAQPGHFEKLFF. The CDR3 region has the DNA TGCAGTGCTCAGCCGGGACATTTCGAAAAACTGTTTTTT.

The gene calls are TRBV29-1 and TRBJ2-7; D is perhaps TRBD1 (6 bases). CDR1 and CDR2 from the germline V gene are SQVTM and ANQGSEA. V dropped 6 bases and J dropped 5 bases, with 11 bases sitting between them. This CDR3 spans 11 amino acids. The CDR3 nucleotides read TGCAGCGTAACAGGGTTCAACGAGCAGTACTTC. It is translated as CSVTGFNEQYF.

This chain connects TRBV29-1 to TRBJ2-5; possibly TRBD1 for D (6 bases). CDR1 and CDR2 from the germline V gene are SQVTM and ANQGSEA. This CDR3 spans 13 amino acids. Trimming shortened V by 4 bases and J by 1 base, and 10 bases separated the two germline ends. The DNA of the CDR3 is TGCAGCGTTGTGACAGGCGGCCAAGAGACCCAGTACTTC. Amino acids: CSVVTGGQETQYF.

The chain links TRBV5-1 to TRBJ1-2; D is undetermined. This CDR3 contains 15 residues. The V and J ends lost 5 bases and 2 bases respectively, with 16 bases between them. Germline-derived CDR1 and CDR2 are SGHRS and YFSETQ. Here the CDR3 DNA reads TGCGCCAGCAGACAAAGACTGAACGTAAACTATGGCTACACCTTC. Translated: CASRQRLNVNYGYTF.

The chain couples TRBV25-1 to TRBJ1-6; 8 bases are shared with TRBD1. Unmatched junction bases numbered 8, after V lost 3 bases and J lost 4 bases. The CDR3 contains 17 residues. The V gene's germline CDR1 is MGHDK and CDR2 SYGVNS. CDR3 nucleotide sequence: TGTGCCAGCAGTGATCCTGGACAGGGCAATTATAATTCACCCCTCCACTTT. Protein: CASSDPGQGNYNSPLHF.

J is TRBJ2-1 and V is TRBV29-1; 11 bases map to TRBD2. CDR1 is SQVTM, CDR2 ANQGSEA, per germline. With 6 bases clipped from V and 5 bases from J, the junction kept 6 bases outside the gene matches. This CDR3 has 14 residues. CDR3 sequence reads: CSVDLAGGDNEQFF. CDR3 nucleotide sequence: TGCAGCGTGGACCTAGCGGGGGGCGACAATGAGCAGTTCTTC.

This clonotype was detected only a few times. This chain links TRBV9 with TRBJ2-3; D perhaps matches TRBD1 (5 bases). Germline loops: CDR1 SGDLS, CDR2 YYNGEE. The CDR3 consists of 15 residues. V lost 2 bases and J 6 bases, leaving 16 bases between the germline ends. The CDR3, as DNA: TGTGCCAGCAGCGTGGAGCCCAGCAGGGTGGATACGCAGTATTTT. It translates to CASSVEPSRVDTQYF. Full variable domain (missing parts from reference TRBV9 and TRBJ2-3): DSGVTQTPKHLITATGQRVTLRCSPRSGDLSVYWYQQSLDQGLQFLIQYYNGEERAKGNILERFSAQQFPDLHSELNLSSLELGDSALYFCASSVEPSRVDTQYFGPGTRLTVL.

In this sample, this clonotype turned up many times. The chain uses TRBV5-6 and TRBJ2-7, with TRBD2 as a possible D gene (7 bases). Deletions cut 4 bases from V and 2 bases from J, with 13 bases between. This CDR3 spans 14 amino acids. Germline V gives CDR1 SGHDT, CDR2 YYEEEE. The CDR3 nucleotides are TGTGCCAGCAGCCATGCGCGGGGGCCCTACGAGCAGTACTTC. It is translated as CASSHARGPYEQYF. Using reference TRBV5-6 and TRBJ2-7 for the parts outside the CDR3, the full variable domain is DAGVTQSPTHLIKTRGQQVTLRCSPKSGHDTVSWYQQALGQGPQFIFQYYEEEERQRGNFPDRFSGHQFPNYSSELNVNALLLGDSALYLCASSHARGPYEQYFGPGTRLTVT.

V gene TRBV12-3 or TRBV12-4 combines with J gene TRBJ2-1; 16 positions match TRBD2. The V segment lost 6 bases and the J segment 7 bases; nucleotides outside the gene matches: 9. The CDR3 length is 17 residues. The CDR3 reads CASSPGTSGGAGNEQFF. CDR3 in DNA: TGTGCCAGCAGCCCCGGGACTAGCGGGGGGGCGGGGAATGAGCAGTTCTTC.

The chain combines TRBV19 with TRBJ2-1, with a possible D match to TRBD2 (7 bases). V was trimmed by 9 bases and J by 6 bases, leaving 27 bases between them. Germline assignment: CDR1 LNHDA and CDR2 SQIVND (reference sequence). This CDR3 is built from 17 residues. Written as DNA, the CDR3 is TGTGCCAGCAGTCCATTCGCGGGGGACATCTTTGTCAATGAGCAGTTCTTC. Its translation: CASSPFAGDIFVNEQFF.

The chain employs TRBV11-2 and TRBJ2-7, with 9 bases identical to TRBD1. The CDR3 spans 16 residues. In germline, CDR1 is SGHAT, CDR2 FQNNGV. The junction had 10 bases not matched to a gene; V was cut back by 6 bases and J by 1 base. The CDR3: CASSTTSGTGSYEQYF. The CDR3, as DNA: TGTGCCAGCAGTACGACCTCCGGGACAGGGTCCTACGAGCAGTACTTC.

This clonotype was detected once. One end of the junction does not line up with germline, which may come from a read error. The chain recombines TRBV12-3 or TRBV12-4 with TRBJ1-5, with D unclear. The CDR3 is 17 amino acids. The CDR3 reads CASSSSSGSLWGQPRHF. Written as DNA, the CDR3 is TGTGCCAGCAGTTCCTCCTCCGGATCCCTCTGGGGTCAGCCCCGGCATTTT.

CDR3 in DNA: TGTGCCACCAGTGTCAGGGGCGCGAGTCAGCCCCAGCATTTT. Translated: CATSVRGASQPQHF. This chain joins TRBV24-1 and TRBJ1-5; possibly TRBD1 for D (6 bases). The CDR3 contains 14 residues. Trimming cost V 5 bases and J 6 bases, with 13 bases left between them. CDR1 and CDR2 from the germline V gene are KGHDR and SFDVKD.

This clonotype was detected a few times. CDR3 protein: CAISDPRTSGTGELFF. CDR3 DNA: TGTGCCATCAGTGATCCTCGGACTAGCGGCACCGGGGAGCTGTTTTTT. This sequence joins TRBV10-3 and TRBJ2-2; TRBD2 aligns across 10 bases. Germline values: CDR1 ENHRY, CDR2 SYGVKD. V was clipped by 3 bases and J by 4 bases; unmatched bases: 5. This CDR3 is built from 16 residues.

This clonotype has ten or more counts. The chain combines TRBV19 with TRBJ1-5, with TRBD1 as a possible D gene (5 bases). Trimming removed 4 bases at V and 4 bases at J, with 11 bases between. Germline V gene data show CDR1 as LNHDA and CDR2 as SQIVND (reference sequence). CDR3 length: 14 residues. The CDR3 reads CASSTPRGNQPQHF. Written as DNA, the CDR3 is TGTGCCAGTAGTACCCCCCGGGGGAATCAGCCCCAGCATTTT.

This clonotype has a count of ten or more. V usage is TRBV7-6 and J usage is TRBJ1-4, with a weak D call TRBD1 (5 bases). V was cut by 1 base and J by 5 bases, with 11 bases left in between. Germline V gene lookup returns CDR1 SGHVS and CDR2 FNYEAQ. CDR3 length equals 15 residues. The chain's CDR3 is CASSLEAGSNEKLFF. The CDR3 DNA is TGTGCCAGCAGCTTAGAAGCAGGGTCCAATGAAAAACTGTTTTTT.

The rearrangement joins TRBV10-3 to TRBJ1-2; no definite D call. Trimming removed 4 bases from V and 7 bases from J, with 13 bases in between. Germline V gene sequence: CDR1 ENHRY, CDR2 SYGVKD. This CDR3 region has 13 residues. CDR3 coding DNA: TGTGCCATCAGTGGAAGCGAGGCGGCTGGCTACACCTTC. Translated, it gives CAISGSEAAGYTF.

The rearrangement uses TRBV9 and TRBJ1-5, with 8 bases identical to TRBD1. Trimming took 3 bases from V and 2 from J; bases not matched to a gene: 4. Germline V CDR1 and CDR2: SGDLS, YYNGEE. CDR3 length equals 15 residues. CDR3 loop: CASSAGGAGNQPQHF. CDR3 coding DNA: TGTGCCAGCAGCGCAGGGGGCGCGGGCAATCAGCCCCAGCATTTT.